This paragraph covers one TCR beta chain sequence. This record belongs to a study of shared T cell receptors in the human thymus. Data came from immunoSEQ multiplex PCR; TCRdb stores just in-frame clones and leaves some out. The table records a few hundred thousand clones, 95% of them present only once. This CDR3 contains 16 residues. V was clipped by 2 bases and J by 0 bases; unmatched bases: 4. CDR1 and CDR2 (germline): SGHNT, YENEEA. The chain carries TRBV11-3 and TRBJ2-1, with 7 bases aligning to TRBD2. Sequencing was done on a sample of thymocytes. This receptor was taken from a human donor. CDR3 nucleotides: TGTGCCAGCAGCTTATCGGCGGGAGCCTCCTACAATGAGCAGTTCTTC. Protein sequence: CASSLSAGASYNEQFF.